Sequencing of this T cell receptor (beta chain) was carried out in a study of cytomegalovirus exposure and HLA in healthy donors. Study-level background: Approximately 85 million unique TCRs from HLA-typed donors made up an early data release.

PCR involved 60 Vbeta and 13 Jbeta primers. TCRdb keeps only in-frame clones here, not all; method: immunoSEQ multiplex PCR. The table has around 220,000 clones, roughly 75% seen once; the top ten hold less than 2%. Germline CDR1 MNHNS, CDR2 SASEGT. Trimming took off 3 bases at V and 3 bases at J, with 8 bases between the two ends. This CDR3 is built from 13 residues. This clone was observed a handful of times. Sequencing was performed on PBMCs. This TCR was sampled from a woman aged 25 to 39 in good health and CMV-seronegative. The rearrangement joins TRBV6-1 to TRBJ1-1; no definite D call. The CDR3 sequence is CASSESGHTEAFF. In DNA form, the CDR3 reads TGTGCCAGCAGTGAGAGCGGGCACACTGAAGCTTTCTTT.